This entry lists 30 T cell receptor beta chains sequenced from one sample in a study of CD8 T cells in Susac syndrome. Reverse transcription of about 0.5 to 1 ug RNA used random hexamers. One entry per CDR3 protein, called by TCRdb with MiXCR from the immunoSEQ multiplex PCR reads. The sample lists approximately 280,000 distinct CDR3 sequences, approximately 81% seen once, with over 0.1% in the top ten. The sequencing input was CD8+ T cells from PBMCs. The receptors shown here come from a human donor with multiple sclerosis.

V usage is TRBV3-1 and J usage is TRBJ1-3; maybe TRBD1 (6 bases). The CDR3 sequence is 15 residues long. The germline V gene has CDR1 LGHDT and CDR2 YNNKEL (reference sequence). The V gene lost 4 bases and the J gene lost 7 bases, with 17 bases spanning the gap. The CDR3 reads CASSPEWGARNTIYF. The CDR3 DNA follows: TGTGCCAGCAGCCCCGAGTGGGGGGCTAGGAACACCATATATTTT. The whole variable domain, remainder taken from reference TRBV3-1 and TRBJ1-3, is DTAVSQTPKYLVTQMGNDKSIKCEQNLGHDTMYWYKQDSKKFLKIMFSYNNKELIINETVPNRFSPKSPDKAHLNLHINSLELGDSAVYFCASSPEWGARNTIYFGEGSWLTVV.

The chain recombines TRBV21-1 with TRBJ2-7; the D call TRBD2 from the table was never checked on the DNA. TRBV21-1 is given as a pseudogene. The CDR3 sequence is 14 residues long. In nucleotides, the CDR3 is TGTGCCAGCCGCCTCCTAGCGGGGATATACGAGCAGTACTTC. It encodes CASRLLAGIYEQYF.

As regards this clonotype: One end of the junction is discordant with germline, which a read error may explain. V and J are TRBV6-5 and TRBJ2-2, with D maybe TRBD2 (7 bases). CDR3 size: 15 residues. Germline V gene sequence: CDR1 MNHEY, CDR2 SVGAGI. The CDR3 sequence: CASRGLAANTGVLFF. The CDR3 coding sequence is TGTGCCAGCCGGGGGCTAGCGGCTAATACCGGGGTGCTGTTTTTT.

This clonotype was picked up one time. J is TRBJ2-3 and V is TRBV5-1, with D perhaps matching TRBD2 (6 bases). The CDR3 is 15 residues long. CDR1 is SGHRS and CDR2 is YFSETQ in the germline V gene. Trimming took 4 bases from V and 2 from J, leaving 14 bases between them. In DNA form, the CDR3 reads TGCGCCAGCAGCGGAGGGGACGGAACCACAGATACGCAGTATTTT. It yields the protein CASSGGDGTTDTQYF.

The chain recombines TRBV6-2 or TRBV6-3 with TRBJ1-6; 9 bases are shared with TRBD1. Germline V gene sequence: CDR1 MNHEY, CDR2 SVGEGT. J lost 10 bases, V lost 8 bases, and 15 bases had no gene match. The CDR3 consists of 16 residues. CDR3 in amino acids: CASDGYYRGLLSPLHF. CDR3 bases: TGTGCCAGCGATGGGTACTACAGGGGGCTACTATCACCCCTCCACTTT.

The V gene is TRBV27, the J gene TRBJ1-2; D possibly corresponds to TRBD1 (6 bases). Trimming pared 5 bases from V and 6 bases from J, leaving 13 bases between. The CDR3 spans 13 residues. Germline CDR1 and CDR2: MNHEY and SMNVEV (reference sequence). Written as DNA, the CDR3 is TGTGCCAGCAGTCCCGCAGGGGTTCATGGCTACACCTTC. This translates into CASSPAGVHGYTF.

The chain joins TRBV23-1 to TRBJ2-1, with D tentatively TRBD2 (6 bases). TRBV23-1 has ORF status, its function being uncertain. CDR3 length equals 14 residues. V was clipped by 4 bases and J by 12 bases, with 19 bases between them. CDR3: CASSRPPGVARQFF. CDR3 coding DNA: TGCGCCAGCAGTCGTCCCCCGGGGGTTGCAAGGCAGTTCTTC.

The chain recombines TRBV6-5 with TRBJ1-2; no clear D. Trimming removed 0 bases from V and 6 bases from J, with 23 bases in between. Germline CDR1 and CDR2: MNHEY and SVGAGI. The CDR3 has 18 amino acids. The CDR3 spells CASSYSIRPGSPRDGYTF. CDR3 in DNA: TGTGCCAGCAGTTACTCGATTCGGCCGGGCAGTCCTCGTGATGGCTACACCTTC.

The chain recombines TRBV7-9 with TRBJ1-5; the D gene is possibly TRBD1 (6 bases). Trimming took 0 bases from V and 0 from J, leaving 12 bases between them. This CDR3 has 17 residues. CDR1 SEHNR and CDR2 FQNEAQ come from the germline V gene (reference sequence). CDR3 sequence reads: CASSLAGDIYSNQPQHF. The CDR3 DNA reads as TGTGCCAGCAGCTTAGCGGGGGACATATATAGCAATCAGCCCCAGCATTTT. Together with reference TRBV7-9 and TRBJ1-5, the CDR3 gives the full variable domain: DTGVSQNPRHKITKRGQNVTFRCDPISEHNRLYWYRQTLGQGPEFLTYFQNEAQLEKSRLLSDRFSAERPKGSFSTLEIQRTEQGDSAMYLCASSLAGDIYSNQPQHFGDGTRLSIL.

The chain employs TRBV11-2 and TRBJ2-7; D is ambiguous. V dropped 4 bases and J dropped 3 bases, with 10 bases sitting between them. Germline loops: CDR1 SGHAT, CDR2 FQNNGV. This CDR3 has 13 amino acids. In DNA, the CDR3 is TGTGCCAGCAGCTACACGGCTGACTACGAGCAGTACTTC. This encodes CASSYTADYEQYF. Together with reference TRBV11-2 and TRBJ2-7, the CDR3 gives the full variable domain: EAGVAQSPRYKIIEKRQSVAFWCNPISGHATLYWYQQILGQGPKLLIQFQNNGVVDDSQLPKDRFSAERLKGVDSTLKIQPAKLEDSAVYLCASSYTADYEQYFGPGTRLTVT.

The genes are TRBV5-1 and TRBJ2-7; D might be TRBD1 (5 bases). The germline CDR1 and CDR2 sequences are SGHRS and YFSETQ. The CDR3 has 12 residues. Trimming removed 2 bases at V and 6 bases at J, with 9 bases between. The CDR3 loop is CASSFPGPEQYF. The DNA of the CDR3 is TGCGCCAGCAGCTTCCCAGGGCCCGAGCAGTACTTC.

V gene TRBV30 combines with J gene TRBJ1-5, with D hard to call. V was shortened by 0 bases and J by 0 bases, with 6 bases between the two germline ends. The CDR3 sequence is 14 residues long. CDR1 is GTSNPN, CDR2 SVGIG, per germline (reference sequence). The CDR3 loop reads CAWSVLPSNQPQHF. CDR3 sequence (DNA): TGTGCCTGGAGTGTACTTCCTAGCAATCAGCCCCAGCATTTT. The full variable domain, in which reference TRBV30 and TRBJ1-5 provide the parts outside the CDR3, is SQTIHQWPATLVQPVGSPLSLECTVEGTSNPNLYWYRQAAGRGLQLLFYSVGIGQISSEVPQNLSASRPQDRQFILSSKKLLLSDSGFYLCAWSVLPSNQPQHFGDGTRLSIL.

The chain carries TRBV12-5 and TRBJ2-2; TRBD2 aligns across 8 bases. J lost 4 bases, V lost 4 bases, and 8 bases had no gene match. Germline V gene data show CDR1 as LGHNT and CDR2 as FRNRAP. This CDR3 has 16 residues. Here the CDR3 reads CASGCVVGRGTGELFF. In nucleotides, the CDR3 is TGTGCTAGTGGTTGCGTTGTCGGGAGGGGCACCGGGGAGCTGTTTTTT.

The genes are TRBV6-1 and TRBJ2-2, with 13 bases fitting TRBD2. Germline V gene data show CDR1 as MNHNS and CDR2 as SASEGT. The CDR3 runs to 16 residues. V dropped 6 bases and J dropped 2; count of bases not matched to a gene: 3. The CDR3 DNA sequence: TGTGCCAGCAGGGGACTAGCGGGACTCAACACCGGGGAGCTGTTTTTT. It yields the protein CASRGLAGLNTGELFF.

This clonotype was recorded once. The chain links TRBV27 to TRBJ1-1; D not certain. Germline V gene data show CDR1 as MNHEY and CDR2 as SMNVEV (reference sequence). Trimming stripped 7 bases from V and 3 bases from J, with 12 bases between. CDR3 size: 13 residues. Here the CDR3 DNA reads TGTGCCAGCATTGGACGGGCGGACACTGAAGCTTTCTTT. It translates to CASIGRADTEAFF.

The chain carries TRBV4-1 and TRBJ2-7; tentative D call: TRBD1 (5 bases). V dropped 0 bases and J dropped 4 bases, with 13 bases sitting between them. The CDR3 is 15 amino acids. Germline assignment: CDR1 MGHRA and CDR2 YSYEKL. CDR3: CASSQEGLMRYEQYF. In nucleotides, the CDR3 is TGCGCCAGCAGCCAAGAGGGGCTCATGCGGTACGAGCAGTACTTC.

This clonotype was counted only a few times. The rearrangement uses TRBV6-5 and TRBJ2-1, with 7 bases that match TRBD1. The CDR3 totals 14 residues. With V trimmed by 4 bases and J by 8 bases, 8 bases remained unmatched. From germline, CDR1 is MNHEY and CDR2 SVGAGI. This CDR3 is CASSSRQGSDEQFF. CDR3 nucleotides: TGTGCCAGCAGTTCCCGACAGGGCTCGGATGAGCAGTTCTTC.

This sequence joins TRBV27 and TRBJ2-5; no clear D. Germline loops: CDR1 MNHEY, CDR2 SMNVEV (reference sequence). The CDR3 loop spans 11 amino acids. V dropped 3 bases and J dropped 7 bases, with 6 bases sitting between them. The DNA for the CDR3 is TGTGCCAGCAGTTTGGGTAGGACCCAGTACTTC. This codes for CASSLGRTQYF.

The rearrangement uses TRBV12-3 or TRBV12-4 and TRBJ2-3, with 7 positions matching TRBD2. The CDR3 covers 15 residues. Germline trimming cut 3 bases from V and 1 base from J; bases unmatched to any gene: 4. CDR3 nucleotide sequence: TGTGCCAGCAGTTTGGGACTATTTGGCACAGATACGCAGTATTTT. Its translation is CASSLGLFGTDTQYF.

The chain carries TRBV3-1 and TRBJ2-5; 8 bases line up with TRBD2. CDR1 LGHDT and CDR2 YNNKEL come from the germline V gene (reference sequence). This CDR3 spans 14 amino acids. After removal of 2 bases from V and 5 bases from J, the junction contained 4 bases not matched to a gene. CDR3 loop: CASSQLSGTETQYF. CDR3 sequence (DNA): TGTGCCAGCAGCCAACTTAGCGGGACGGAGACCCAGTACTTC.

This chain connects TRBV2 to TRBJ2-3, with a possible D match to TRBD1 (6 bases). CDR1 and CDR2 (germline): SNHLY, FYNNEI. The CDR3 extends over 16 amino acids. The V end lost 6 bases, the J end lost 2 bases, and 18 bases lay between the germline ends. This CDR3 reads CASSLTGTFITDTQYF. Here the CDR3 DNA reads TGTGCCAGCAGCCTTACAGGGACCTTTATCACAGATACGCAGTATTTT.

As to this clonotype: Sequence at one end of the junction differs from germline and may be a read error. This chain joins TRBV7-9 and TRBJ1-6; D may be TRBD1 (5 bases). Germline CDR1 reads SEHNR; CDR2 reads FQNEAQ (reference sequence). The CDR3 loop spans 16 amino acids. In DNA form, the CDR3 reads TGTGCCAGCAGTTTAGCTACAGGAGTGGTCGATTCACCCCTCCACTTT. It translates to CASSLATGVVDSPLHF. Based on the CDR3 plus reference TRBV7-9 and TRBJ1-6, the full variable domain is DTGVSQNPRHKITKRGQNVTFRCDPISEHNRLYWYRQTLGQGPEFLTYFQNEAQLEKSRLLSDRFSAERPKGSFSTLEIQRTEQGDSAMYLCASSLATGVVDSPLHFGNGTRLTVT.

In this sample, this clonotype turned up a few times. This sequence joins TRBV27 and TRBJ2-7; no clear D gene. Looked up from germline, CDR1 is MNHEY and CDR2 is SMNVEV (reference sequence). V gave up 0 bases and J gave up 3 bases, with 6 bases separating them. This CDR3 comprises 13 residues. The DNA of the CDR3 is TGTGCCAGCAGTTTATCGTTAGGCTACGAGCAGTACTTC. It encodes CASSLSLGYEQYF.

This sequence joins TRBV14 and TRBJ2-1; 14 bases agree with TRBD2. Germline V gene sequence: CDR1 SGHDN, CDR2 FVKESK. The CDR3 has 19 residues. J was trimmed by 2 bases and V by 4 bases; bases with no gene match: 10. CDR3 residues: CASSPLPRTSGRPYNEQFF. The CDR3 DNA sequence: TGTGCCAGCAGCCCTTTACCACGGACTAGCGGGAGGCCCTACAATGAGCAGTTCTTC.

This chain links TRBV13 with TRBJ2-2; unclear D gene. V was trimmed by 5 bases and J by 5 bases, leaving 12 bases between them. CDR1 is PRHDT, CDR2 FYEKMQ, per germline (reference sequence). The CDR3 runs 14 residues. CDR3 loop: CASSPPVDTGELFF. The CDR3 nucleotides are TGTGCCAGCAGCCCTCCGGTTGATACCGGGGAGCTGTTTTTT.

The rearrangement uses TRBV2 and TRBJ2-7; D not resolved. Trimming stripped 8 bases from V and 2 bases from J, with 13 bases between. The CDR3 runs to 13 residues. Germline loops: CDR1 SNHLY, CDR2 FYNNEI. The CDR3 reads CASLGRPTYEQYF. CDR3 in DNA: TGTGCCAGCTTAGGCAGGCCAACCTACGAGCAGTACTTC. The full variable domain, its missing parts supplied by reference TRBV2 and TRBJ2-7, is EPEVTQTPSHQVTQMGQEVILRCVPISNHLYFYWYRQILGQKVEFLVSFYNNEISEKSEIFDDQFSVERPDGSNFTLKIRSTKLEDSAMYFCASLGRPTYEQYFGPGTRLTVT.

CDR3 amino acids: CASSPGAGRYQETQYF. The CDR3 DNA reads as TGTGCCAGCAGCCCCGGGGCAGGTAGATACCAAGAGACCCAGTACTTC. This chain uses TRBV9 with TRBJ2-5; the D gene could be TRBD1 or TRBD2 (5 bases each). Germline CDR1 SGDLS, CDR2 YYNGEE. CDR3 length: 16 residues. V dropped 4 bases and J dropped 0 bases, with 16 bases sitting between them.

V is TRBV6-1 and J is TRBJ2-3; D possibly corresponds to TRBD2 (5 bases). Trimming left V 7 bases short and J 6 bases short, with 20 bases between. The germline gives CDR1 MNHNS, CDR2 SASEGT. The CDR3 spans 15 residues. As DNA, the CDR3 is TGTGCCAGCACCAATAGTCTAGGACTGGGGGATACGCAGTATTTT. As protein: CASTNSLGLGDTQYF.

V and J are TRBV6-1 and TRBJ2-5; 10 bases agree with TRBD2. This CDR3 has 16 residues. Germline assignment: CDR1 MNHNS and CDR2 SASEGT. Germline trimming cut 3 bases from V and 5 bases from J; bases unmatched to any gene: 9. Here the CDR3 reads CASSEVGLAGVETQYF. As DNA, the CDR3 is TGTGCCAGCAGTGAGGTCGGGCTAGCGGGAGTGGAGACCCAGTACTTC.

This chain connects TRBV28 to TRBJ2-5, with TRBD2 as a possible D gene (6 bases). Germline V lookup: CDR1 MDHEN, CDR2 SYDVKM. The CDR3 consists of 15 residues. V shed 5 bases and J shed 2 bases, with 15 bases lying between them. In DNA, the CDR3 is TGTGCCAGCAGTCGACTGGGGGGACTTCAAGAGACCCAGTACTTC. Protein product: CASSRLGGLQETQYF.